Shown below are 12 T cell receptor beta chains from a single sample sequenced in a study of blood T cells in healthy people across ages. Through a sample-barcoded 5' primer and a J-beta primer mix, a second PCR was run for roughly 7 to 12 cycles. TCRdb reprocessed the 5' RACE reads with MiXCR, giving one entry per CDR3 protein. This table holds 650,000 to 700,000 distinct CDR3 sequences, about 34% found once. The material sequenced was blood. Every receptor here comes from a woman aged 80 or older in good health.

A word on this clonotype: The junction departs from the called germline gene at one end, perhaps through a read error. The chain links TRBV7-6 to TRBJ2-2; TRBD2 agrees at 8 bases. Per the germline V gene, CDR1 is SGHVS and CDR2 is FNYEAQ. The CDR3 covers 17 residues. Here the CDR3 reads CASSLYGRGAKTGELFF. As DNA, the CDR3 is TGTGCCAGCAGCTTATATGGGCGGGGGGCGAAGACCGGGGAGCTGTTTTTT. The entire variable domain, with the rest obtained from reference TRBV7-6 and TRBJ2-2, is as follows: GAGVSQSPRYKVTKRGQDVALRCDPISGHVSLYWYRQALGQGPEFLTYFNYEAQQDKSGLPNDRFSAERPEGSISTLTIQRTEQRDSAMYRCASSLYGRGAKTGELFFGEGSRLTVL.

This chain joins TRBV10-3 and TRBJ1-1; D gene unclear. There are 13 residues in the CDR3. V lost 3 bases and J lost 1, with 6 bases in between. CDR1 and CDR2 from the germline V gene are ENHRY and SYGVKD. This CDR3 is CAISDGKNTEAFF. CDR3 DNA sequence: TGTGCCATCAGTGACGGTAAGAACACTGAAGCTTTCTTT.

On this clonotype: Germline is not matched at one junction end, which may reflect a read error. V gene TRBV7-2 combines with J gene TRBJ2-1; TRBD2 might be the D (5 bases). CDR1 and CDR2 (germline): SGHTA, FQGNSA. The CDR3 sequence is 15 residues long. The CDR3 spells CASNSARLANNEQFF. For the CDR3, the DNA is TGTGCCAGCAACTCCGCACGGCTAGCAAACAATGAGCAGTTCTTT.

This clonotype was seen repeatedly, ten times or more. The J gene is TRBJ2-1, the V gene TRBV6-4; D unresolved. Trimming removed 5 bases from V and 0 bases from J, with 8 bases in between. The CDR3 consists of 14 residues. Germline assignment: CDR1 MRHNA and CDR2 SNTAGT. CDR3 bases: TGTGCCAGCAGTCAGTCAAACTCCTACAATGAGCAGTTCTTC. As protein: CASSQSNSYNEQFF.

The chain employs TRBV20-1 and TRBJ2-5; maybe TRBD2 (6 bases). Germline CDR1 DFQATT, CDR2 SNEGSKA (reference sequence). The CDR3 runs to 13 residues. V lost 1 base to trimming and J lost 5 bases, with 11 bases between them. In DNA form, the CDR3 reads TGCAGTGCTAGAGGAGACCGGGGGGAGACCCAGTACTTC. Its translation: CSARGDRGETQYF.

This clonotype was observed at least ten times. The rearrangement uses TRBV7-3 and TRBJ2-5; TRBD1 aligns across 8 bases. V shed 1 base and J 0 bases; nucleotides not matched to a gene: 1. The germline gives CDR1 SGHTA, CDR2 FQGTGA. This CDR3 contains 15 residues. In DNA form, the CDR3 reads TGTGCCAGCAGCTTAAAGACAGGGGACCAAGAGACCCAGTACTTC. It yields the protein CASSLKTGDQETQYF. The entire variable domain, with the rest obtained from reference TRBV7-3 and TRBJ2-5, is as follows: GAGVSQTPSNKVTEKGKYVELRCDPISGHTALYWYRQSLGQGPEFLIYFQGTGAADDSGLPNDRFFAVRPEGSVSTLKIQRTERGDSAVYLCASSLKTGDQETQYFGPGTRLLVL.

The chain is built from TRBV7-9 and TRBJ2-5; D call uncertain. V lost 5 bases and J 5 bases, leaving 9 bases between the germline ends. Germline values: CDR1 SEHNR, CDR2 FQNEAQ (reference sequence). The CDR3 consists of 12 residues. The CDR3 coding sequence is TGTGCCAGCAGCACAGAGGCGGAGACCCAGTACTTC. This translates into CASSTEAETQYF.

This clonotype was recorded a few times. The chain has TRBV6-5 and TRBJ2-3, with D tentatively TRBD1 (6 bases). V was cut by 6 bases and J by 1 base, with 11 bases left in between. CDR3 size: 14 residues. Germline values: CDR1 MNHEY, CDR2 SVGAGI. Here the CDR3 reads CASRGARGTDTQYF. CDR3 sequence (DNA): TGTGCCAGCAGGGGGGCTAGAGGCACAGATACGCAGTATTTT.

The rearrangement uses TRBV20-1 and TRBJ2-3, with D possibly matching TRBD2 (6 bases). Trimming cost V 3 bases and J 1 base, with 11 bases left between them. This CDR3 spans 14 amino acids. CDR1 and CDR2 from the germline V gene are DFQATT and SNEGSKA (reference sequence). The CDR3 coding sequence is TGCAGTGCTAGGACGCGGGAAGGCACAGATACGCAGTATTTT. Translated, it gives CSARTREGTDTQYF.

This chain joins TRBV5-1 and TRBJ2-7; TRBD2 is a possible D gene (7 bases). V was clipped by 3 bases and J by 3 bases, with 10 bases between them. The germline V gene has CDR1 SGHRS and CDR2 YFSETQ. This CDR3 region has 13 residues. The CDR3 DNA reads as TGCGCCAGCAGCTACGGGGGGCTCTACGAGCAGTACTTC. Encoded protein: CASSYGGLYEQYF.

A few counts support this clonotype. A read error may explain this, as a much larger clone is one base away. V and J are TRBV5-4 and TRBJ2-7, with TRBD2 matching 9 bases. The CDR3 is 14 residues long. From germline, CDR1 is SGHNT and CDR2 YYREEE (reference sequence). J was trimmed by 10 bases and V by 1 base; bases with no gene match: 9. The CDR3 nucleotides read TGTGCCAGCAGCTTGAGCGGGGGGCCAGAGGCCCAGTACTTC. This encodes CASSLSGGPEAQYF.

V gene TRBV5-5 combines with J gene TRBJ2-1; possible D gene TRBD1, 7 bases. The J call is doubtful: the DNA matches TRBJ2-7 better. The CDR3 has 17 residues. Per germline, CDR1 SGHKS and CDR2 YYEKEE (reference sequence). The CDR3 DNA sequence: TGTGCCAGCAGCTTGGGGGGCGGGACAGCATCTTACAATGAGCAGTACTTC. Its protein product is CASSLGGGTASYNEQYF.